The 31 T cell receptor beta chains below come from one sample, sequenced in a study of PD-1 blockade in classical Hodgkin lymphoma. Measured with immunoSEQ multiplex PCR; TCRdb has only the in-frame clones, and not every one. The sample yields more than 25,000 clones, more than 80% seen once. Time point defined: newly diagnosed, previously untreated cHL patient sample. The authors purified CD4+ T cells from thawed PBMCs by magnetic negative selection. The sample comprised CD4+ T cells from blood. These receptors originate from a human donor with classical Hodgkin lymphoma.

This clone was detected a few times. The chain employs TRBV6-5 and TRBJ1-5, with D uncertain. V lost 0 bases and J lost 5, with 11 bases in between. Germline V gene sequence: CDR1 MNHEY, CDR2 SVGAGI. The CDR3 is made up of 15 amino acids. In DNA form, the CDR3 reads TGTGCCAGCAGTTACTCGATTACCGGGGATCAGCCCCAGCATTTT. It translates to CASSYSITGDQPQHF.

The chain carries TRBV5-5 and TRBJ2-7; D possibly uses TRBD1 or TRBD2 (6 bases each). CDR3 length equals 14 residues. V was pared by 2 bases and J by 0 bases, with 9 bases between. Germline V lookup: CDR1 SGHKS, CDR2 YYEKEE (reference sequence). The CDR3 nucleotides read TGTGCCAGCAGCTTCGGGGGCCGCTCCTACGAGCAGTACTTC. Translated: CASSFGGRSYEQYF.

The chain employs TRBV6-4 and TRBJ2-7, with TRBD2 matching over 8 bases. With 0 bases clipped from V and 3 bases from J, the junction kept 7 bases outside the gene matches. Germline V CDR1 and CDR2: MRHNA, SNTAGT. The CDR3 totals 16 residues. The CDR3 reads CASSDSRSSGYYEQYF. DNA for the CDR3: TGTGCCAGCAGTGACTCGAGGTCTAGCGGGTACTACGAGCAGTACTTC.

The CDR3 DNA sequence: TGTGCCAGCAGTTTATCCTTATCTAGCGGCGCAGATACGCAGTATTTT. Amino acid sequence: CASSLSLSSGADTQYF. The chain recombines TRBV28 with TRBJ2-3; 7 bases map to TRBD2. In germline, CDR1 is MDHEN, CDR2 SYDVKM. The V and J ends lost 1 base and 4 bases, in that order; junction bases with no gene match: 8. The CDR3 loop spans 16 amino acids.

This chain uses TRBV7-9 with TRBJ1-1; D unclear. V was cut by 4 bases and J by 1 base, with 7 bases left in between. This CDR3 is 13 amino acids long. In germline, CDR1 is SEHNR, CDR2 FQNEAQ (reference sequence). CDR3 sequence: CASSYSENTEAFF. The CDR3 bases are TGTGCCAGCAGCTACTCGGAGAACACTGAAGCTTTCTTT.

Written as DNA, the CDR3 is TGTGCCAGCAGCCTCGGCTCGGCAGGCGCTGAAGCTTTCTTT. This translates into CASSLGSAGAEAFF. The V gene is TRBV7-3, the J gene TRBJ1-1; D is undetermined. V lost 5 bases, J lost 6 bases, and 16 bases lay in between. CDR1 and CDR2 (germline): SGHTA, FQGTGA. This CDR3 region has 14 residues.

The rearrangement links TRBV19 to TRBJ1-3; 8 positions match TRBD1. Germline V CDR1 and CDR2: LNHDA, SQIVND (reference sequence). The CDR3 contains 17 residues. Trimming cost V 5 bases and J 0 bases; bases outside gene matches: 9. The CDR3 nucleotides are TGTGCCAGTAGTGCCGGGACAGGAGTACCCTCTGGAAACACCATATATTTT. Translated: CASSAGTGVPSGNTIYF. The variable domain in full, with the rest retrieved from reference TRBV19 and TRBJ1-3, is DGGITQSPKYLFRKEGQNVTLSCEQNLNHDAMYWYRQDPGQGLRLIYYSQIVNDFQKGDIAEGYSVSREKKESFPLTVTSAQKNPTAFYLCASSAGTGVPSGNTIYFGEGSWLTVV.

The chain is built from TRBV2 and TRBJ2-2; possibly TRBD2 for D (5 bases). V dropped 4 bases and J dropped 2 bases, with 11 bases sitting between them. Germline lookup yields CDR1 SNHLY and CDR2 FYNNEI. This CDR3 region has 15 residues. DNA of the CDR3: TGTGCCAGCAGTGCGAGGGCAGATAACACCGGGGAGCTGTTTTTT. Translated: CASSARADNTGELFF.

This sequence joins TRBV28 and TRBJ2-7; TRBD1 agrees at 9 bases. V dropped 5 bases and J dropped 6; count of bases not matched to a gene: 11. Germline CDR1 reads MDHEN; CDR2 reads SYDVKM. The length of the CDR3 is 15 residues. Here the CDR3 DNA reads TGTGCCAGCAGTAAACCGGGACAGGGTAATTTCGAGCAGTACTTC. Its protein product is CASSKPGQGNFEQYF. Full variable domain (rest looked up from reference TRBV28 and TRBJ2-7): DVKVTQSSRYLVKRTGEKVFLECVQDMDHENMFWYRQDPGLGLRLIYFSYDVKMKEKGDIPEGYSVSREKKERFSLILESASTNQTSMYLCASSKPGQGNFEQYFGPGTRLTVT.

Concerning this clone: The same CDR3 is also encoded by other DNA sequences in this sample. This sequence joins TRBV2 and TRBJ2-2; D might be TRBD1 (5 bases). V was trimmed by 2 bases and J by 2 bases, leaving 6 bases between them. Per the germline V gene, CDR1 is SNHLY and CDR2 is FYNNEI. The CDR3 spans 14 residues. The CDR3 coding sequence is TGTGCCAGCAGTGAACAGGGAAACACCGGGGAGCTGTTTTTT. Translating it yields CASSEQGNTGELFF.

The gene calls are TRBV5-8 and TRBJ2-2, with D maybe TRBD2 (6 bases). Germline CDR1 SGHTS, CDR2 YDEGEE. Trimming stripped 0 bases from V and 0 bases from J, with 6 bases between. This CDR3 is built from 15 residues. In nucleotides, the CDR3 is TGTGCCAGCAGCTTGGAGCGGGCGAACACCGGGGAGCTGTTTTTT. It codes for CASSLERANTGELFF.

V usage is TRBV5-8 and J usage is TRBJ2-1; D is possibly TRBD1 or TRBD2 (5 bases each). This CDR3 has 14 amino acids. Germline V gene lookup returns CDR1 SGHTS and CDR2 YDEGEE. V gave up 8 bases and J gave up 8 bases, with 20 bases separating them. CDR3 sequence (DNA): TGTGCCAGAAAGGGACCTTACCTAAGGGATGAGCAGTTCTTC. Protein product: CARKGPYLRDEQFF. Filled out from reference TRBV5-8 and TRBJ2-1, the complete variable domain reads EAGVTQSPTHLIKTRGQQATLRCSPISGHTSVYWYQQALGLGLQFLLWYDEGEERNRGNFPPRFSGRQFPNYSSELNVNALELEDSALYLCARKGPYLRDEQFFGPGTRLTVL.

This clone was seen only once. V gene TRBV9 combines with J gene TRBJ2-2; TRBD2 matches at 8 bases. This CDR3 spans 18 amino acids. J lost 2 bases, V lost 0 bases, and 9 bases had no gene match. Germline CDR1 and CDR2: SGDLS and YYNGEE. CDR3: CASSVGPSGWRNTGELFF. The CDR3 DNA reads as TGTGCCAGCAGCGTAGGCCCTAGCGGGTGGAGAAACACCGGGGAGCTGTTTTTT.

The chain carries TRBV28 and TRBJ2-2; D call uncertain. V lost 5 bases and J lost 3, with 7 bases in between. The CDR3 extends over 13 amino acids. In germline, CDR1 is MDHEN, CDR2 SYDVKM. The CDR3 here is CASSLDYTGELFF. The CDR3 DNA follows: TGTGCCAGCAGTCTTGACTACACCGGGGAGCTGTTTTTT.

J is TRBJ2-7 and V is TRBV5-1, with 7 bases that match TRBD1. The CDR3 consists of 13 residues. Trimming at V came to 5 bases and at J to 5 bases, leaving 7 bases not matched to a gene. Looked up from germline, CDR1 is SGHRS and CDR2 is YFSETQ. The CDR3 sequence is CASSAGTEDEQYF. CDR3 coding DNA: TGCGCCAGCAGTGCAGGGACAGAAGACGAGCAGTACTTC.

The V gene is TRBV7-2, the J gene TRBJ2-7, with 7 bases lining up with TRBD2. There are 16 residues in the CDR3. V lost 1 base, J lost 2 bases, and 8 bases stayed unmatched. Germline values: CDR1 SGHTA, CDR2 FQGNSA. This CDR3 reads CASSLVSGTLTYEQYF. As DNA, the CDR3 is TGTGCCAGCAGCTTAGTGAGCGGGACGCTCACCTACGAGCAGTACTTC.

The chain is built from TRBV15 and TRBJ2-5, with D maybe TRBD2 (5 bases). V was clipped by 1 base and J by 5 bases, with 11 bases between them. Germline V gene data show CDR1 as LNHNV and CDR2 as YYDKDF (reference sequence). The CDR3 has 14 residues. The CDR3, as DNA: TGTGCCACCAGCAGAGGGCTAGCTGAGGAGACCCAGTACTTC. It encodes CATSRGLAEETQYF.

This sequence joins TRBV10-1 and TRBJ1-6; 8 bases are shared with TRBD1. The CDR3 is 13 amino acids. The germline V gene encodes CDR1 WNHNN and CDR2 SYGVQD (reference sequence). Trimming cost V 6 bases and J 7 bases; bases outside gene matches: 2. The CDR3 protein is CASSTGGNSPLHF. The CDR3 region has the DNA TGCGCCAGCAGCACAGGGGGAAATTCACCCCTCCACTTT.

J is TRBJ2-5 and V is TRBV5-1, with D uncertain. The CDR3 has 12 residues. Germline CDR1 SGHRS, CDR2 YFSETQ. The V and J ends lost 6 bases and 2 bases respectively, with 8 bases between them. CDR3 protein: CASTADQETQYF. In DNA, the CDR3 is TGCGCCAGCACGGCAGATCAAGAGACCCAGTACTTC.

The chain uses TRBV18 and TRBJ2-7; D may be TRBD2 (6 bases). Trimming removed 2 bases from V and 4 bases from J, with 6 bases in between. Germline V gives CDR1 KGHSH, CDR2 LQKENI. The CDR3 is 12 amino acids. CDR3 sequence reads: CASSPAGYEQYF. The CDR3 coding sequence is TGTGCCAGCTCACCAGCGGGGTACGAGCAGTACTTC. The full variable domain, in which reference TRBV18 and TRBJ2-7 provide the parts outside the CDR3, is NAGVMQNPRHLVRRRGQEARLRCSPMKGHSHVYWYRQLPEEGLKFMVYLQKENIIDESGMPKERFSAEFPKEGPSILRIQQVVRGDSAAYFCASSPAGYEQYFGPGTRLTVT.

The rearrangement uses TRBV11-3 and TRBJ2-2; D is perhaps TRBD2 (6 bases). Germline CDR1 and CDR2: SGHNT and YENEEA. Trimming left V 6 bases short and J 7 bases short, with 12 bases between. The CDR3 runs to 13 residues. This CDR3 is CASRTGSGGELFF. Written as DNA, the CDR3 is TGTGCCAGCAGGACCGGGAGCGGCGGGGAGCTGTTTTTT.

V gene TRBV5-1 combines with J gene TRBJ1-1; D may be TRBD1 (5 bases). This CDR3 region has 16 residues. The germline V and J ends were trimmed by 0 bases and 1 base, with 13 bases remaining between them. Germline V gene sequence: CDR1 SGHRS, CDR2 YFSETQ. This chain's CDR3 is CASSLVPGQTNTEAFF. The CDR3 coding sequence is TGCGCCAGCAGCTTGGTCCCAGGGCAGACGAACACTGAAGCTTTCTTT.

This clone was seen just once. This chain uses TRBV19 with TRBJ2-2, with D maybe TRBD1 (6 bases). CDR3 size: 16 residues. Germline V gives CDR1 LNHDA, CDR2 SQIVND (reference sequence). Trimming stripped 2 bases from V and 1 base from J, with 11 bases between. DNA of the CDR3: TGTGCCAGTAGTATACAGGGGTCGGGGAACACCGGGGAGCTGTTTTTT. Protein product: CASSIQGSGNTGELFF.

The chain combines TRBV5-1 with TRBJ2-6, with 8 bases matching TRBD1. V shed 4 bases and J 2 bases; nucleotides not matched to a gene: 2. This CDR3 contains 15 residues. The V gene's germline CDR1 is SGHRS and CDR2 YFSETQ. The chain's CDR3 is CASSLQGAGANVLTF. CDR3 in DNA: TGCGCCAGCAGCCTACAGGGGGCTGGGGCCAACGTCCTGACTTTC.

This chain links TRBV5-6 with TRBJ1-1; D is perhaps TRBD1 (6 bases). Germline V gene lookup returns CDR1 SGHDT and CDR2 YYEEEE. This CDR3 spans 15 amino acids. Between the trimmed V and J ends, which lost 4 bases and 5 bases, there was a span of 18 bases. For the CDR3, the DNA is TGTGCCAGCAGCCACCCCCAGGGGAGGGGGACTGAAGCTTTCTTT. Protein: CASSHPQGRGTEAFF. Full variable domain (rest looked up from reference TRBV5-6 and TRBJ1-1): DAGVTQSPTHLIKTRGQQVTLRCSPKSGHDTVSWYQQALGQGPQFIFQYYEEEERQRGNFPDRFSGHQFPNYSSELNVNALLLGDSALYLCASSHPQGRGTEAFFGQGTRLTVV.

V and J are TRBV27 and TRBJ1-2; tentatively, D is TRBD1 (5 bases). V shed 5 bases and J shed 4 bases, with 23 bases lying between them. The CDR3 has 17 residues. From germline, CDR1 is MNHEY and CDR2 SMNVEV (reference sequence). The CDR3 loop reads CASSLTPGTLQPYGYTF. The CDR3 bases are TGTGCCAGCAGTCTCACCCCCGGGACTTTACAACCCTATGGCTACACCTTC.

The chain combines TRBV4-3 with TRBJ2-4; TRBD1 agrees at 10 bases. CDR1 is LGHNA and CDR2 is YSLEER in the germline V gene. The V gene end was trimmed by 1 base and the J gene end by 6 bases; junction bases not matched to a gene: 0. The CDR3 has 14 residues. In DNA form, the CDR3 reads TGCGCCAGCAGCCAAGGGACAGGGGGAAACATTCAGTACTTC. It is translated as CASSQGTGGNIQYF.

The chain joins TRBV5-5 to TRBJ2-2; 10 bases agree with TRBD2. Trimming took 2 bases from V and 7 from J; bases not matched to a gene: 5. CDR1 SGHKS and CDR2 YYEKEE come from the germline V gene (reference sequence). The CDR3 length is 15 residues. The CDR3 protein is CASSFGLAGVGELFF. The CDR3 DNA is TGTGCCAGCAGCTTTGGGCTAGCGGGAGTCGGGGAGCTGTTTTTT.

The V call is TRBV6-6, the J call TRBJ2-1, with D possibly being TRBD1 (5 bases). The germline CDR1 and CDR2 sequences are MNHNY and SVGAGI (reference sequence). V lost 9 bases and J 4 bases, leaving 16 bases between the germline ends. The CDR3 loop spans 14 amino acids. The CDR3 reads CASTGPPEYNEQFF. CDR3 bases: TGTGCCAGTACAGGCCCCCCAGAGTACAATGAGCAGTTCTTC.

This clone was observed once. The V gene is TRBV4-3, the J gene TRBJ2-7; TRBD1 is a possible D gene (5 bases). V lost 3 bases and J lost 3, with 15 bases in between. Germline values: CDR1 LGHNA, CDR2 YSLEER. This CDR3 contains 15 residues. The CDR3 protein is CASSHRGAASYEQYF. The CDR3 bases are TGCGCCAGCAGCCATCGTGGGGCAGCGAGCTACGAGCAGTACTTC.

This sequence joins TRBV11-2 and TRBJ2-1; D gene unclear. CDR1 and CDR2 from the germline V gene are SGHAT and FQNNGV. Trimming took off 5 bases at V and 11 bases at J, with 10 bases between the two ends. The CDR3 runs 11 residues. CDR3 nucleotide sequence: TGTGCCAGCAGCAACCGCGTGAAGCAGTTCTTC. The encoded protein is CASSNRVKQFF.